One sample yielded the 29 T cell receptor beta chains listed below, sequenced in a study of control samples from healthy donors and cancer patients. The table came from immunoSEQ multiplex PCR; TCRdb's copy has only in-frame clones and leaves some out. The data show about 130,000 clones, approximately 84% seen once. The sample comprised blood. The origin of the receptors is a man aged 18 to 30 in good health.

The chain couples TRBV29-1 to TRBJ2-3; possibly TRBD1 or TRBD2 for D (5 bases each). Per the germline V gene, CDR1 is SQVTM and CDR2 is ANQGSEA. The CDR3 loop spans 12 amino acids. V gave up 6 bases and J gave up 8 bases, with 15 bases separating them. The CDR3 bases are TGCAGCGTGGAGGCTCGAGGGGTTACGCAGTATTTT. Its protein product is CSVEARGVTQYF.

This clone was picked up one time. The rearrangement joins TRBV10-2 to TRBJ2-7; TRBD2 agrees at 8 bases. This CDR3 is 12 amino acids long. The V gene end was trimmed by 10 bases and the J gene end by 3 bases; junction bases not matched to a gene: 5. The germline CDR1 and CDR2 sequences are WSHSY and SAAADI. In DNA form, the CDR3 reads TGCGCCACCGGGGGGGGCGGCTACGAGCAGTACTTC. It encodes CATGGGGYEQYF.

The V call is TRBV7-2, the J call TRBJ2-7; D is possibly TRBD1 (6 bases). From germline, CDR1 is SGHTA and CDR2 FQGNSA. The CDR3 is 14 amino acids. Trimming removed 5 bases at V and 3 bases at J, with 14 bases between. CDR3 in amino acids: CASSPGRGSYEQYF. CDR3 in DNA: TGTGCCAGCAGCCCCGGTAGGGGGAGCTACGAGCAGTACTTC. The complete variable domain, with remaining parts taken from reference TRBV7-2 and TRBJ2-7, reads GAGVSQSPSNKVTEKGKDVELRCDPISGHTALYWYRQSLGQGLEFLIYFQGNSAPDKSGLPSDRFSAERTGGSVSTLTIQRTQQEDSAVYLCASSPGRGSYEQYFGPGTRLTVT.

The V gene is TRBV30, the J gene TRBJ1-3; D unresolved. The CDR3 contains 13 residues. Germline V CDR1 and CDR2: GTSNPN, SVGIG (reference sequence). V was pared by 8 bases and J by 1 base, with 12 bases between. DNA for the CDR3: TGTGCCCAATCCTCAGGATCTGGAAACACCATATATTTT. It translates to CAQSSGSGNTIYF.

This clone was recorded once. The chain has TRBV3-1 (or the pseudogene TRBV3-2) and TRBJ2-7, with 12 bases fitting TRBD1. The CDR3 contains 22 residues. J lost 3 bases, V lost 3 bases, and 24 bases had no gene match. Germline V gene data show CDR1 as LGHDT and CDR2 as YNNKEL (reference sequence). In DNA form, the CDR3 reads TGTGCCAGCAGCCAGCCCCAATGGAATCACCGGGACAGGGGGCCGAAAGGCTACGAGCAGTACTTC. This translates into CASSQPQWNHRDRGPKGYEQYF.

The chain links TRBV7-3 to TRBJ2-1; D unresolved. CDR1 is SGHTA, CDR2 FQGTGA, per germline. Between the trimmed V and J ends, which lost 1 base and 5 bases, there was a span of 12 bases. CDR3 size: 15 residues. The CDR3 coding sequence is TGTGCCAGCAGCTTAATGTCGGTAACTAACAATGAGCAGTTCTTC. Its translation is CASSLMSVTNNEQFF. The full variable domain, its missing parts supplied by reference TRBV7-3 and TRBJ2-1, is GAGVSQTPSNKVTEKGKYVELRCDPISGHTALYWYRQSLGQGPEFLIYFQGTGAADDSGLPNDRFFAVRPEGSVSTLKIQRTERGDSAVYLCASSLMSVTNNEQFFGPGTRLTVL.

This clone was recorded only once. This chain links TRBV19 with TRBJ2-2; no reliable D call. Germline V gives CDR1 LNHDA, CDR2 SQIVND (reference sequence). The CDR3 has 12 amino acids. Trimming took 6 bases from V and 6 from J, leaving 8 bases between them. The CDR3 DNA is TGTGCCAGTAGAATCCAGCCCGGGGAGCTGTTTTTT. Protein sequence: CASRIQPGELFF.

The rearrangement links TRBV3-1 (or the pseudogene TRBV3-2) to TRBJ2-1; D is unclear. Trimming stripped 2 bases from V and 6 bases from J, with 14 bases between. Per germline, CDR1 LGHDT and CDR2 YNNKEL (reference sequence). The CDR3 contains 15 residues. The CDR3 DNA is TGTGCCAGCAGCCAAACGGGCCTATCGGGCAATGAGCAGTTCTTC. Protein: CASSQTGLSGNEQFF.

The chain uses TRBV3-1 (or the pseudogene TRBV3-2) and TRBJ2-5, with 7 positions matching TRBD2. CDR3 length equals 15 residues. Germline V CDR1 and CDR2: LGHDT, YNNKEL (reference sequence). The junction had 7 bases not matched to a gene; V was cut back by 4 bases and J by 2 bases. The chain's CDR3 is CASSPSTSQQETQYF. For the CDR3, the DNA is TGTGCCAGCAGCCCGTCGACTAGCCAGCAAGAGACCCAGTACTTC.

The chain recombines TRBV27 with TRBJ1-6; 7 positions agree with TRBD1. Trimming cost V 5 bases and J 7 bases; bases outside gene matches: 5. There are 14 residues in the CDR3. The germline V gene has CDR1 MNHEY and CDR2 SMNVEV (reference sequence). In DNA, the CDR3 is TGTGCCAGCAGTCCGGGACAGCGAAATTCACCCCTCCACTTT. It yields the protein CASSPGQRNSPLHF.

In its sample, this clone was seen once. The rearrangement links TRBV27 to TRBJ1-5; possibly TRBD1 for D (6 bases). Trimming left V 3 bases short and J 6 bases short, with 21 bases between. Looked up from germline, CDR1 is MNHEY and CDR2 is SMNVEV (reference sequence). This CDR3 contains 17 residues. In DNA form, the CDR3 reads TGTGCCAGCAGTTTGTTGTCTGGGGGCCTCGCCCTTCAGCCCCAGCATTTT. It encodes CASSLLSGGLALQPQHF.

CDR3 nucleotides: TGTGCCAGCAGCCCCCCGGGGGCACCCTACGAGCAGTACTTC. This sequence encodes CASSPPGAPYEQYF. The chain employs TRBV7-9 and TRBJ2-7; D may correspond to TRBD1 or TRBD2 (6 bases each). The length of the CDR3 is 14 residues. CDR1 is SEHNR and CDR2 is FQNEAQ in the germline V gene (reference sequence). Deletions cut 5 bases from V and 2 bases from J, with 13 bases between.

The chain recombines TRBV6-6 with TRBJ1-4, with a weak D call TRBD1 (6 bases). The CDR3 covers 15 residues. Germline V gene sequence: CDR1 MNHNY, CDR2 SVGAGI (reference sequence). Trimming removed 8 bases at V and 2 bases at J, with 15 bases between. The CDR3 sequence is CASATDQGTNEKLFF. CDR3 sequence (DNA): TGTGCCAGCGCTACAGACCAGGGGACTAATGAAAAACTGTTTTTT.

This sequence joins TRBV2 and TRBJ1-5; possibly TRBD1 for D (6 bases). Germline V lookup: CDR1 SNHLY, CDR2 FYNNEI. The CDR3 runs 14 residues. V was trimmed by 6 bases and J by 11 bases, leaving 20 bases between them. The CDR3, as DNA: TGTGCCAGCAGGGAGCAGGGGTCCCTTCTGTCCCAGCATTTT. Encoded protein: CASREQGSLLSQHF.

This chain joins TRBV6-5 and TRBJ2-7; D may be TRBD2 (6 bases). The V gene lost 3 bases and the J gene lost 4 bases, with 16 bases spanning the gap. The germline CDR1 and CDR2 sequences are MNHEY and SVGAGI. The CDR3 extends over 15 amino acids. CDR3 protein: CASSYGHPGVYEQYF. In nucleotides, the CDR3 is TGTGCCAGCAGTTATGGGCACCCGGGGGTGTACGAGCAGTACTTC.

V is TRBV5-6 and J is TRBJ1-1; D unclear. V was clipped by 5 bases and J by 2 bases, with 7 bases between them. The CDR3 consists of 12 residues. CDR1 and CDR2 from the germline V gene are SGHDT and YYEEEE. CDR3 DNA: TGTGCCAGCAGTCGGCGTAACACTGAAGCTTTCTTT. It codes for CASSRRNTEAFF.

The chain joins TRBV5-6 to TRBJ2-6, with D perhaps being TRBD1 or TRBD2 (5 bases each). V shed 2 bases and J shed 2 bases, with 11 bases lying between them. The CDR3 covers 16 residues. Germline V gives CDR1 SGHDT, CDR2 YYEEEE. CDR3: CASSFFGATGANVLTF. The CDR3 coding sequence is TGTGCCAGCAGCTTTTTCGGGGCGACTGGGGCCAACGTCCTGACTTTC.

V and J are TRBV7-2 and TRBJ2-5; D unresolved. The CDR3 loop spans 18 amino acids. From germline, CDR1 is SGHTA and CDR2 FQGNSA. Trimming took off 5 bases at V and 1 base at J, with 23 bases between the two ends. The CDR3 coding sequence is TGTGCCAGCAGCCCAGGTGGGTCTAGACTGTATGCCCAAGAGACCCAGTACTTC. Protein product: CASSPGGSRLYAQETQYF.

This rearrangement joins TRBV9 to TRBJ1-1; 9 bases align to TRBD1. Germline V CDR1 and CDR2: SGDLS, YYNGEE. Trimming at V came to 0 bases and at J to 10 bases, leaving 10 bases not matched to a gene. The CDR3 totals 15 residues. CDR3 in amino acids: CASSVGNRDRVVAFF. The CDR3 DNA is TGTGCCAGCAGCGTAGGAAACCGGGACAGGGTAGTAGCTTTCTTT.

CDR3 amino acids: CASSPDLQEQYF. CDR3 sequence (DNA): TGTGCCAGCAGCCCTGACCTGCAGGAGCAGTACTTC. The genes are TRBV2 and TRBJ2-7, with unresolved D. The CDR3 is 12 amino acids. The V and J ends lost 6 bases and 7 bases respectively, with 13 bases between them. Germline CDR1 SNHLY, CDR2 FYNNEI.

The chain employs TRBV4-3 and TRBJ2-7; 8 bases line up with TRBD1. The CDR3 covers 15 residues. Germline CDR1 is LGHNA and CDR2 is YSLEER. J gave up 1 base and V 0 bases, and 2 bases lay outside the gene matches. CDR3 loop: CASSQEGTGSYEQYF. The CDR3 coding sequence is TGCGCCAGCAGCCAAGAAGGGACAGGTTCCTACGAGCAGTACTTC.

This sequence joins TRBV19 and TRBJ1-5, with 8 bases aligning to TRBD1. Per germline, CDR1 LNHDA and CDR2 SQIVND (reference sequence). The V gene end was trimmed by 6 bases and the J gene end by 11 bases; junction bases not matched to a gene: 9. The CDR3 extends over 13 amino acids. CDR3 sequence: CASSAGQDMAQHF. The CDR3 DNA follows: TGTGCCAGTAGCGCGGGACAGGATATGGCCCAGCATTTT.

The chain carries TRBV6-1 and TRBJ2-1; TRBD2 matches 11 bases. The CDR3 is 21 amino acids. Trimming cost V 2 bases and J 1 base; bases outside gene matches: 16. The germline CDR1 and CDR2 sequences are MNHNS and SASEGT. The CDR3 region has the DNA TGTGCCAGCAGTGAATTCGGGGCGGGACTAGCGGCGTTAGGGTCCTACAATGAGCAGTTCTTC. It is translated as CASSEFGAGLAALGSYNEQFF.

This chain joins TRBV28 and TRBJ2-1; 9 nucleotides agree with TRBD1. CDR1 MDHEN and CDR2 SYDVKM come from the germline V gene. The ends lost 5 bases at V and 0 bases at J; junction bases unmatched: 8. The CDR3 length is 17 residues. The CDR3 DNA follows: TGTGCCAGCAGTCCGCAAACAGGGGGCTTCTCCTACAATGAGCAGTTCTTC. Translated, it gives CASSPQTGGFSYNEQFF.

This chain connects TRBV19 to TRBJ1-2; D may be TRBD1 (5 bases). The CDR3 spans 14 residues. Germline loops: CDR1 LNHDA, CDR2 SQIVND (reference sequence). The V end was cut by 11 bases, the J end by 4 bases, with 20 bases between. The chain's CDR3 is CAALTSGTPYGYTF. In nucleotides, the CDR3 is TGTGCCGCCCTGACGTCCGGGACCCCCTATGGCTACACCTTC.

This clone was counted only a few times. The chain couples TRBV6-5 to TRBJ2-5, with TRBD2 matching 14 bases. Germline V gene data show CDR1 as MNHEY and CDR2 as SVGAGI. The CDR3 extends over 15 amino acids. The ends lost 5 bases at V and 6 bases at J; junction bases unmatched: 5. CDR3 sequence reads: CASSPGTSGSQTQYF. Here the CDR3 DNA reads TGTGCCAGCAGTCCAGGGACTAGCGGGAGTCAGACCCAGTACTTC.

The V and J genes are TRBV20-1 and TRBJ1-2; no firm D call. The CDR3 length is 11 residues. Germline CDR1 is DFQATT and CDR2 is SNEGSKA (reference sequence). The germline V and J ends were trimmed by 1 base and 6 bases, with 6 bases remaining between them. Written as DNA, the CDR3 is TGCAGTGCTAGAGGAGGGAATGGCTACACCTTC. Protein: CSARGGNGYTF.

This sequence joins TRBV3-1 (or the pseudogene TRBV3-2) and TRBJ2-7; possible D gene TRBD1, 6 bases. The CDR3 totals 12 residues. Germline-derived CDR1 and CDR2 are LGHDT and YNNKEL (reference sequence). Trimming removed 3 bases from V and 6 bases from J, with 9 bases in between. The CDR3 coding sequence is TGTGCCAGCAGCCAGACAGGAACCGAGCAGTACTTC. Translating gives CASSQTGTEQYF.

This rearrangement joins TRBV7-9 to TRBJ2-3; no clear D gene. Per the germline V gene, CDR1 is SEHNR and CDR2 is FQNEAQ (reference sequence). Trimming cost V 3 bases and J 10 bases, with 8 bases left between them. CDR3 length equals 11 residues. In DNA, the CDR3 is TGTGCCAGCAGCTTTTATATCGCGCAGTATTTT. Translating it yields CASSFYIAQYF.